This section outlines one TCR beta chain sequence together with its context. The antigen is unknown. The data belong to a study of cytomegalovirus exposure and HLA in healthy donors. Study information: Later, an analysis reported that the 130 or so validation repertoires had used the same platform as the roughly 680 first-cohort repertoires.

The CDR3 consists of 15 residues. Germline V gives CDR1 SNHLY, CDR2 FYNNEI. The ends were cut back, 5 bases at V and 2 bases at J, with 15 bases in the middle. Generated by immunoSEQ multiplex PCR, the TCRdb table keeps only in-frame clones and is missing some. The sample shows over 85,000 clones, approximately 94% of them seen only once. The approximately 130-subject validation cohort, separate from the approximately 670-subject first cohort, included the donors. Study-level findings and limits: The study flagged around 150 TCR beta chains as cytomegalovirus-associated.

The rearrangement links TRBV2 to TRBJ1-2; the D gene is possibly TRBD1 (5 bases). Sequenced sample: PBMCs. This clonotype originated in a woman aged 18-29 years in good health and CMV-seronegative. The CDR3 bases are TGTGCCAGCAGTCCCCGCCAGGGCGAGAACTATGGCTACACCTTC. Protein product: CASSPRQGENYGYTF.